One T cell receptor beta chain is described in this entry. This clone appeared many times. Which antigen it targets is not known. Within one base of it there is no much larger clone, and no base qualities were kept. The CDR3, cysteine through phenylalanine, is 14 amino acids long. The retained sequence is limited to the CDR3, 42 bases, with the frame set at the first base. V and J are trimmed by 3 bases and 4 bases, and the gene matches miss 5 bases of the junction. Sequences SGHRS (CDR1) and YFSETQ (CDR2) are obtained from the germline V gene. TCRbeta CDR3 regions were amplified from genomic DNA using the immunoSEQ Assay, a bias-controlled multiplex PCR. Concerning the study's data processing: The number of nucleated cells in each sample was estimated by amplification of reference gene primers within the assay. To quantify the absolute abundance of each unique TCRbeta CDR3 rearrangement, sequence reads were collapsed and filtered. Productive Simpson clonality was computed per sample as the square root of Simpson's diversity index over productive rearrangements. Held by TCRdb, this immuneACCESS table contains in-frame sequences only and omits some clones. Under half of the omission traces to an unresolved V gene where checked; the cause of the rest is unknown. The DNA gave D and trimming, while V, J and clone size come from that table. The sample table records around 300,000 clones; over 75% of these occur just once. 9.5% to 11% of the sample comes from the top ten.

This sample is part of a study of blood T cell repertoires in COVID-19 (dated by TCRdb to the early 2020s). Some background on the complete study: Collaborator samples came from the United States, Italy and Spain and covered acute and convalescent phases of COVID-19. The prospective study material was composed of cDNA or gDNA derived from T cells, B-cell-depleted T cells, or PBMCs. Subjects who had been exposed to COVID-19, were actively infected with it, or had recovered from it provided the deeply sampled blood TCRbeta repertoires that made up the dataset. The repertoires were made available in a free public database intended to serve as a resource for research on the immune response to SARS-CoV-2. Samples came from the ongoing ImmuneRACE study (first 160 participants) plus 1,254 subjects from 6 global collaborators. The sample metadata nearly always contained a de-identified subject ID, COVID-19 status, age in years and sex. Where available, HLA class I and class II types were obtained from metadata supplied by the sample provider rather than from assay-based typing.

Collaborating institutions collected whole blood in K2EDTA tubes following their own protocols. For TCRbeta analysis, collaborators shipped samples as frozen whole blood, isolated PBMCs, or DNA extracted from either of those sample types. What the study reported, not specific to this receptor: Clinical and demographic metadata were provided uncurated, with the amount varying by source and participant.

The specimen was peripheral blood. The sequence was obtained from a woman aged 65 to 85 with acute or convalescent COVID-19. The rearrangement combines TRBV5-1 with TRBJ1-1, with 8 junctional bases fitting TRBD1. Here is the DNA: TGCGCCAGCAGCTCCGTCACAGGGGGCACTGAAGCTTTCTTT. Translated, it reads CASSSVTGGTEAFF.